The 10 T cell receptor beta chains reported below all come from one sample, sequenced in a study of T cells in Graves' hyperthyroidism and ophthalmopathy. Amplified TCR beta CDR3 regions derived from RNA transcripts. TCR CDR3 underwent first-round RT-PCR with the HTBI primer set. TCRdb used MiXCR to reprocess the multiplex PCR reads, holding one entry per CDR3 protein. The sample shows roughly 650,000 distinct CDR3 sequences, about 16% of them seen only once. Sequenced material: blood. These receptors were taken from a woman aged 40 to 49 with Graves' ophthalmopathy.

This clonotype was counted ten times or more. The chain recombines TRBV3-1 with TRBJ1-3; D not resolved. This CDR3 is 13 amino acids long. Trimming took off 0 bases at V and 1 base at J, with 1 base between the two ends. Germline V gives CDR1 LGHDT, CDR2 YNNKEL (reference sequence). The CDR3 region has the DNA TGTGCCAGCAGCCAAGAATCTGGAAACACCATATATTTT. This codes for CASSQESGNTIYF.

This clonotype was counted ten times or more. This chain connects TRBV28 to TRBJ1-1; TRBD1 aligns across 9 bases. This CDR3 has 14 residues. The V and J ends lost 5 bases and 4 bases, in that order; junction bases with no gene match: 5. From germline, CDR1 is MDHEN and CDR2 SYDVKM. In DNA, the CDR3 is TGTGCCAGCAGTCGACCACAGGGGGCCACTGAAGCTTTCTTT. It specifies CASSRPQGATEAFF.

A note on this clonotype: The conserved phenylalanine or tryptophan is not found at the CDR3 terminus, so this likely reflects a read error. The gene calls are TRBV11-2 and TRBJ2-1; D not resolved. This CDR3 is 16 amino acids long. The V and J ends lost 3 bases and 0 bases respectively, with 12 bases between them. Per germline, CDR1 SGHAT and CDR2 FQNNGV. The CDR3 nucleotides are TGTGCCAGCAGCTTGACGGCGCCGAGCTCCTACAATGAGCAGTTCCTC. It is translated as CASSLTAPSSYNEQFL.

This clonotype was observed at least ten times. This chain joins TRBV28 and TRBJ2-3, with 12 bases fitting TRBD2. The germline gives CDR1 MDHEN, CDR2 SYDVKM. V lost 6 bases and J lost 3; bases outside the gene matches: 10. There are 17 residues in the CDR3. The CDR3 here is CASSRALTSGSTDTQYF. The DNA for the CDR3 is TGTGCCAGCAGCCGCGCCCTGACTAGCGGGAGTACAGATACGCAGTATTTT.

This clonotype was counted only a few times. The chain carries TRBV5-1 and TRBJ2-7, with D perhaps matching TRBD1 (6 bases). Germline-derived CDR1 and CDR2 are SGHRS and YFSETQ. Trimming removed 0 bases from V and 3 bases from J, with 13 bases in between. The CDR3 loop spans 15 amino acids. CDR3 in DNA: TGCGCCAGCAGCTTGGCCTCGGACAGCCGCTACGAGCAGTACTTC. Its protein product is CASSLASDSRYEQYF.

V usage is TRBV6-1 and J usage is TRBJ1-2, with D maybe TRBD1 (6 bases). Per the germline V gene, CDR1 is MNHNS and CDR2 is SASEGT. CDR3 length: 11 amino acids. V was cut by 6 bases and J by 8 bases, with 10 bases left in between. CDR3 residues: CASSTGLGYTF. The CDR3 DNA sequence: TGTGCCAGCAGCACAGGGTTAGGCTACACCTTC.

This rearrangement joins TRBV9 to TRBJ2-1; 8 bases fit TRBD1. Germline CDR1 and CDR2: SGDLS and YYNGEE. This CDR3 has 15 amino acids. V was clipped by 4 bases and J by 2 bases; unmatched bases: 5. In DNA form, the CDR3 reads TGTGCCAGCAGCCCGCGGACAGGGCCCTACAATGAGCAGTTCTTC. It is translated as CASSPRTGPYNEQFF. Full variable domain (rest looked up from reference TRBV9 and TRBJ2-1): DSGVTQTPKHLITATGQRVTLRCSPRSGDLSVYWYQQSLDQGLQFLIQYYNGEERAKGNILERFSAQQFPDLHSELNLSSLELGDSALYFCASSPRTGPYNEQFFGPGTRLTVL.

This clonotype was picked up a small number of times. The rearrangement joins TRBV10-3 to TRBJ1-5, with D unclear. Germline CDR1 ENHRY, CDR2 SYGVKD. CDR3 length: 13 amino acids. With 10 bases removed from V and 1 base from J, the gap between germline ends came to 11 bases. The CDR3 DNA sequence: TGTGCCACCCGGGAGGACAGCAATCAGCCCCAGCATTTT. Its translation: CATREDSNQPQHF.

CDR3 in DNA: TGTGCCATCAGTGAGTCCCCAGGAAACACTGAAGCTTTCTTT. This gives the protein CAISESPGNTEAFF. V and J are TRBV10-3 and TRBJ1-1; the D is unclear. The CDR3 is 14 amino acids. V lost 0 bases and J 2 bases, leaving 7 bases between the germline ends. Per the germline V gene, CDR1 is ENHRY and CDR2 is SYGVKD.

The sample holds many counts of this clonotype. The rearrangement uses TRBV10-3 and TRBJ2-7, with TRBD2 matching 10 bases. The CDR3 has 16 residues. Germline CDR1 and CDR2: ENHRY and SYGVKD. V lost 4 bases, J lost 5 bases, and 11 bases stayed unmatched. Here the CDR3 DNA reads TGTGCCATCAGTGGGACTAGCGGAAACCAGCTGGACGAGCAGTACTTC. It yields the protein CAISGTSGNQLDEQYF.